The 23 T cell receptor beta chains presented below share a single source sample, sequenced in a study of shared clonotypes between healthy human individuals. TCRdb keeps only in-frame clones here, not all; method: immunoSEQ multiplex PCR. The profile shows some 2,000,000 clones, 90% to 95% of them singletons. Source material: naive CD4+ T cells sorted from blood. The subset: CD45RA+ positively selected. Source of these receptors: a man younger than 35 in good health.

The chain carries TRBV5-1 and TRBJ1-5; a possible D gene is TRBD1 (5 bases). Germline CDR1 and CDR2: SGHRS and YFSETQ. The CDR3 consists of 13 residues. Trimming stripped 4 bases from V and 4 bases from J, with 9 bases between. This chain's CDR3 is CASSMGRNQPQHF. The DNA of the CDR3 is TGCGCCAGCAGCATGGGACGGAATCAGCCCCAGCATTTT.

The count of this clone is one. Other nucleotide sequences in the sample specify the same CDR3. This rearrangement joins TRBV9 to TRBJ2-5; possibly TRBD1 for D (6 bases). The CDR3 loop spans 14 amino acids. Germline V gene lookup returns CDR1 SGDLS and CDR2 YYNGEE. The ends were cut back, 0 bases at V and 1 base at J, with 7 bases in the middle. The CDR3 loop is CASSVGGLQETQYF. The CDR3 DNA reads TGTGCCAGCAGCGTAGGGGGGCTCCAAGAGACCCAGTACTTC.

The rearrangement uses TRBV30 and TRBJ1-2; 10 bases are shared with TRBD1. The V gene's germline CDR1 is GTSNPN and CDR2 SVGIG (reference sequence). The V and J ends lost 1 base and 6 bases, in that order; junction bases with no gene match: 5. The CDR3 is 14 residues long. The CDR3 coding sequence is TGTGCCTGGAGTGGGGACAGGGGAAATAATGGCTACACCTTC. This encodes CAWSGDRGNNGYTF.

The chain links TRBV2 to TRBJ2-7, with TRBD1 matching 7 bases. The germline V gene encodes CDR1 SNHLY and CDR2 FYNNEI. J gave up 3 bases and V 0 bases, and 11 bases lay outside the gene matches. CDR3 length: 17 amino acids. The CDR3 region is CASSEARVVRGFYEQYF. The CDR3 region has the DNA TGTGCCAGCAGTGAAGCGCGTGTGGTCAGGGGGTTCTACGAGCAGTACTTC.

The J gene is TRBJ2-3, the V gene TRBV29-1, with D perhaps matching TRBD2 (5 bases). V shed 1 base and J shed 1 base, with 12 bases lying between them. Germline loops: CDR1 SQVTM, CDR2 ANQGSEA. CDR3 length: 15 residues. The CDR3 loop reads CSVEGGQKRTDTQYF. CDR3 nucleotide sequence: TGCAGCGTTGAAGGCGGGCAGAAACGCACAGATACGCAGTATTTT.

The chain is built from TRBV18 and TRBJ1-4; tentative D call: TRBD1 (6 bases). CDR1 KGHSH and CDR2 LQKENI come from the germline V gene. This CDR3 spans 16 amino acids. V was clipped by 3 bases and J by 0 bases, with 11 bases between them. The CDR3 coding sequence is TGTGCCAGCTCACCCCTTACAGGGACAACTAATGAAAAACTGTTTTTT. This gives the protein CASSPLTGTTNEKLFF. The full variable domain, rest sourced from reference TRBV18 and TRBJ1-4, is NAGVMQNPRHLVRRRGQEARLRCSPMKGHSHVYWYRQLPEEGLKFMVYLQKENIIDESGMPKERFSAEFPKEGPSILRIQQVVRGDSAAYFCASSPLTGTTNEKLFFGSGTQLSVL.

The chain carries TRBV29-1 and TRBJ2-1, with TRBD1 as a possible D gene (6 bases). V was shortened by 5 bases and J by 4 bases, with 18 bases between the two germline ends. CDR1 and CDR2 from the germline V gene are SQVTM and ANQGSEA. This CDR3 spans 15 amino acids. The CDR3 nucleotides are TGCAGCGTTAGTGGAAGTGGGGGCAGATACAATGAGCAGTTCTTC. It is translated as CSVSGSGGRYNEQFF.

This chain joins TRBV4-1 and TRBJ1-2; D perhaps matches TRBD1 (5 bases). The CDR3 totals 16 residues. The V gene's germline CDR1 is MGHRA and CDR2 YSYEKL. Between the trimmed V and J ends, which lost 6 bases and 4 bases, there was a span of 21 bases. The CDR3 bases are TGCGCCAGCAGTCCTTATGAGACAGCCTTTTTCTATGGCTACACCTTC. Protein: CASSPYETAFFYGYTF.

There are a few counts of this clone. The sample holds other DNA sequences that translate to the same CDR3. This chain links TRBV30 with TRBJ2-1, with D hard to call. Germline V gives CDR1 GTSNPN, CDR2 SVGIG (reference sequence). The CDR3 contains 11 residues. V was cut by 1 base and J by 5 bases, with 3 bases left in between. CDR3 coding DNA: TGTGCCTGGAGTGGAGACAATGAGCAGTTCTTC. Amino acids: CAWSGDNEQFF.

The rearrangement uses TRBV7-2 and TRBJ2-7; the D call may be TRBD1 or TRBD2 (6 bases each). Germline lookup yields CDR1 SGHTA and CDR2 FQGNSA. V was clipped by 5 bases and J by 0 bases, with 14 bases between them. This CDR3 spans 15 amino acids. This CDR3 reads CASSGHGGLSYEQYF. The CDR3 DNA reads TGTGCCAGCAGCGGTCACGGGGGCCTCTCCTACGAGCAGTACTTC. Based on the CDR3 plus reference TRBV7-2 and TRBJ2-7, the full variable domain is GAGVSQSPSNKVTEKGKDVELRCDPISGHTALYWYRQSLGQGLEFLIYFQGNSAPDKSGLPSDRFSAERTGGSVSTLTIQRTQQEDSAVYLCASSGHGGLSYEQYFGPGTRLTVT.

The V and J genes are TRBV27 and TRBJ2-2; 9 positions agree with TRBD1. Germline V gives CDR1 MNHEY, CDR2 SMNVEV (reference sequence). The CDR3 is 18 residues long. V shed 7 bases, J shed 3 bases, and the junction held 15 bases outside the gene matches. CDR3 DNA: TGTGCCAGCACCCAGAATACCTGGGGACAGGGCCACACCGGGGAGCTGTTTTTT. Translation: CASTQNTWGQGHTGELFF.

The genes are TRBV30 and TRBJ2-3; D is perhaps TRBD2 (5 bases). This CDR3 contains 14 residues. Germline CDR1 is GTSNPN and CDR2 is SVGIG (reference sequence). V was clipped by 3 bases and J by 0 bases, with 10 bases between them. DNA of the CDR3: TGTGCCTGGAGATCCTGGACTAGCACAGATACGCAGTATTTT. Translated, it gives CAWRSWTSTDTQYF.

This clone appeared once. The chain employs TRBV5-4 and TRBJ2-7, with D perhaps TRBD1 or TRBD2 (6 bases each). Germline CDR1 SGHNT, CDR2 YYREEE (reference sequence). The CDR3 sequence is 14 residues long. The V end lost 5 bases, the J end lost 6 bases, and 18 bases lay between the germline ends. CDR3 residues: CASSYDSGGREQYF. The CDR3, as DNA: TGTGCCAGCAGTTATGATTCTGGGGGGCGCGAGCAGTACTTC.

The chain has TRBV30 and TRBJ2-7; 7 nucleotides line up with TRBD1. J lost 5 bases, V lost 1 base, and 11 bases had no gene match. The germline V gene has CDR1 GTSNPN and CDR2 SVGIG (reference sequence). The CDR3 contains 15 residues. The CDR3 nucleotides read TGTGCCTGGAGTGAACCCAATCTAGGGGGCCACGAGCAGTACTTC. It encodes CAWSEPNLGGHEQYF.

This clone was found once. This chain uses TRBV21-1 with TRBJ1-6; TRBD1 is the table's D call, not checked against the DNA. TRBV21-1 is a documented pseudogene. CDR3 length equals 18 residues. The CDR3 loop is CASSKDRDGTTGTFPLHF. CDR3 coding DNA: TGTGCCAGCAGCAAAGATCGCGATGGGACGACAGGGACTTTCCCCCTCCACTTT.

The genes are TRBV27 and TRBJ2-7; 8 bases agree with TRBD1. The CDR3 contains 15 residues. Trimming removed 5 bases from V and 3 bases from J; junction bases left unmatched: 9. The V gene's germline CDR1 is MNHEY and CDR2 SMNVEV (reference sequence). CDR3 region: CASSPRGRIFYEQYF. In DNA form, the CDR3 reads TGTGCCAGCAGTCCCAGGGGGCGCATCTTCTACGAGCAGTACTTC.

V gene TRBV6-1 combines with J gene TRBJ1-6; tentatively, D is TRBD1 (5 bases). The ends were cut back, 3 bases at V and 7 bases at J, with 13 bases in the middle. The CDR3 loop spans 15 amino acids. Germline V gene data show CDR1 as MNHNS and CDR2 as SASEGT. Written as DNA, the CDR3 is TGTGCCAGCAGTGAGGGGGACGGGAGGAATTCACCCCTCCACTTT. Its protein is CASSEGDGRNSPLHF.

J is TRBJ2-1 and V is TRBV28, with 8 bases lining up with TRBD1. Germline V gives CDR1 MDHEN, CDR2 SYDVKM. There are 13 residues in the CDR3. V gave up 5 bases and J gave up 7 bases; unmatched junction bases: 4. The CDR3 here is CASSAGGRNEQFF. DNA of the CDR3: TGTGCCAGCAGTGCAGGGGGCAGGAATGAGCAGTTCTTC.

V and J are TRBV4-1 and TRBJ2-7, with D possibly TRBD2 on 5 matching bases. There are 15 residues in the CDR3. Germline CDR1 is MGHRA and CDR2 is YSYEKL. Between the trimmed V and J ends, which lost 3 bases and 6 bases, there was a span of 18 bases. CDR3 loop: CASSQRDYFPSEQYF. The CDR3 nucleotides read TGCGCCAGCAGCCAGCGAGACTATTTCCCCAGCGAGCAGTACTTC.

This chain connects TRBV15 to TRBJ2-5; 11 bases match TRBD1. In germline, CDR1 is LNHNV, CDR2 YYDKDF (reference sequence). The CDR3 is made up of 17 amino acids. V shed 0 bases, J shed 5 bases, and the junction held 8 bases outside the gene matches. The CDR3 spells CATSRDTRTGGRETQYF. CDR3 DNA sequence: TGTGCCACCAGCAGAGATACTCGGACAGGGGGCAGGGAGACCCAGTACTTC.

The rearrangement links TRBV6-9 to TRBJ2-7, with 7 bases that match TRBD2. The CDR3 runs to 17 residues. The V gene's germline CDR1 is MNHGY and CDR2 SVAAGI. J was trimmed by 6 bases and V by 4 bases; bases with no gene match: 18. The CDR3 reads CASSCSLRGENKSEQYF. The CDR3 nucleotides are TGTGCCAGCAGTTGTTCTCTACGGGGGGAGAATAAAAGCGAGCAGTACTTC.

V usage is TRBV2 and J usage is TRBJ2-5; 7 nucleotides match TRBD2. Germline V CDR1 and CDR2: SNHLY, FYNNEI. Trimming cost V 7 bases and J 5 bases; bases outside gene matches: 4. This CDR3 comprises 12 residues. The CDR3 nucleotides read TGTGCCAGCAAGCGGGAACGGGAGACCCAGTACTTC. This sequence encodes CASKRERETQYF.

The CDR3 is CASSPGPGRRLQETQYF. The CDR3 coding sequence is TGTGCCAGCAGCCCAGGCCCGGGACGTAGACTCCAAGAGACCCAGTACTTC. The chain joins TRBV7-9 to TRBJ2-5; either TRBD1 or TRBD2 may supply D (5 bases each). The CDR3 has 17 amino acids. From germline, CDR1 is SEHNR and CDR2 FQNEAQ (reference sequence). The V gene lost 5 bases and the J gene lost 1 base, with 20 bases spanning the gap.